Below, 5 T cell receptor beta chains from the same sample are listed, as sequenced in a study of CD8 T cells in ankylosing spondylitis. TCRdb reprocessed the 5' RACE reads via MiXCR and lists one record per CDR3 protein. This sample yields nearly 250,000 distinct CDR3 sequences, of which 30% to 40% are seen a single time; approximately 4% belongs to the top ten. The sample comprised blood, either unsorted or a sorted T cell fraction (not recorded which). These receptors were obtained from a male donor with ankylosing spondylitis or in good health (not recorded which).

J is TRBJ2-7 and V is TRBV27; D is perhaps TRBD1 or TRBD2 (5 bases each). This CDR3 spans 15 amino acids. Germline V gene sequence: CDR1 MNHEY, CDR2 SMNVEV (reference sequence). V lost 1 base and J lost 1, with 11 bases in between. The DNA for the CDR3 is TGTGCCAGCAGTTTATGGGGGACCGCTTCCTACGAGCAGTACTTC. Translation gives CASSLWGTASYEQYF.

This clonotype was found a few times. The chain is built from TRBV28 and TRBJ2-7, with 7 bases lining up with TRBD2. Per germline, CDR1 MDHEN and CDR2 SYDVKM. This CDR3 region has 16 residues. V gave up 6 bases and J gave up 2 bases; unmatched junction bases: 13. The CDR3 sequence: CASRAAGERPTYEQYF. In DNA form, the CDR3 reads TGTGCCAGCAGAGCCGCGGGGGAAAGGCCCACCTACGAGCAGTACTTC.

The gene calls are TRBV28 and TRBJ2-7, with D perhaps TRBD2 (5 bases). The CDR3 loop spans 15 amino acids. Trimming stripped 3 bases from V and 1 base from J, with 13 bases between. CDR1 is MDHEN and CDR2 is SYDVKM in the germline V gene. CDR3 amino acids: CASSFPGSGSYEQYF. The CDR3, as DNA: TGTGCCAGCAGTTTTCCGGGGAGCGGATCCTACGAGCAGTACTTC.

This chain connects TRBV2 to TRBJ2-5; tentatively, D is TRBD1 (5 bases). The CDR3 has 12 residues. CDR1 and CDR2 from the germline V gene are SNHLY and FYNNEI. V shed 8 bases and J shed 2 bases, with 9 bases lying between them. The CDR3 bases are TGTGCCAGCCAAAGACAGCAAGAGACCCAGTACTTC. Translating gives CASQRQQETQYF.

This chain connects TRBV20-1 to TRBJ1-1; perhaps TRBD1 as D (5 bases). V lost 2 bases and J 5 bases, leaving 15 bases between the germline ends. Germline lookup yields CDR1 DFQATT and CDR2 SNEGSKA (reference sequence). The CDR3 loop spans 14 amino acids. In DNA form, the CDR3 reads TGCAGTGCTAGAAGGACAACTGGCGGGACTGAAGCTTTCTTT. Translation: CSARRTTGGTEAFF.